This T cell receptor (beta chain) derives from a study of immune evolution from preneoplasia to lung adenocarcinoma. General study findings and limits: Top clone share appeared to fall from AAH through AIS, MIA, adenocarcinoma. Normal lung had highest clonality; later lesions appeared denser, more diverse.

The table came from immunoSEQ multiplex PCR; TCRdb's copy has only in-frame clones and leaves some out. The repertoire includes approximately 5,300 clones, 79% of them detected once, and roughly 20% sits in the top ten. V lost 0 bases and J lost 8, with 10 bases in between. Germline CDR1 SEHNR, CDR2 FQNEAQ (reference sequence). This CDR3 contains 13 residues. Two lung cancer pathologists independently confirmed each histologic diagnosis. In its sample, this clone was seen once. What it binds is unknown. The V gene is TRBV7-9, the J gene TRBJ1-2; no definite D call. Specimen: FFPE adjacent normal lung tissue. The sequence was obtained from a person between 55 and 80 years old with lung adenocarcinoma. Here the CDR3 DNA reads TGTGCCAGCAGCTTAGCCCGGGAAGGCGGCTACACCTTC. It yields the protein CASSLAREGGYTF.